Sequencing of this T cell receptor (beta chain) was carried out in a study of identical twins (dated by TCRdb to the mid-2010s). In terms of the full investigation: To test whether fetal clonotypes persist, the study used deep sequencing on TCR alpha and beta repertoires from monozygotic twins, unrelated adults of various ages, and cord blood. To rule out contamination, replicate twin experiments were performed at different times with different library preparation protocols. Overall results and qualifications from the work: Out-of-frame TCR alpha sequences shared between twins showed an excess of low generation-probability sequences compared with coincidental sharing between unrelated individuals. Fewer insertions were carried by abundant cord blood beta clonotypes, a similar but weaker trend appeared in young adult naive repertoires, and no such trend appeared in memory repertoires. In beta out-of-frame sequences, excess twin sharing was weaker, because having fewer shared sequences lowered the signal-to-noise ratio. Because the same donors could not be followed over many years, conclusions were based on cross-sectional statistical analysis. Invariant T cells such as MAIT and iNKT could partly confound zero-insertion analyses, although diverse VJ usage argued against such confounding for most clonotypes. In monozygotic twins, recombination models systematically underestimated out-of-frame TCR alpha sharing, but the models matched the sharing seen between unrelated individuals.

The library relied on 5' RACE. The sequencer was an Illumina HiSeq 2000. A universal primer binding site was introduced by template switching, and a unique molecular identifier was present in the final cDNA, enabling accurate counting of TCR cDNA molecules. Specific primers in the conserved constant-segment region were used to synthesize first-strand cDNA for the TCR alpha and beta chains. Each cDNA library was double barcoded, with a SMART-Mk sample barcode plus Illumina barcodes, to control for contamination. TruSeq adapter sequences and Illumina sample barcodes were added in two successive PCR steps. The Illumina HiSeq platform was used with custom primers to sequence TCR alpha and beta cDNA libraries. The paper's data handling went like this. MiGEC was used to process raw reads and extract unique molecular identifiers, and MiXCR was used to find CDR3 positions. For each individual, recombination models were inferred using an EM algorithm with the repgenHMM and IGoR tools. The tcR package in R was used for shared clonotype analysis, with sharing normalized by the product of cloneset sizes. To study raw recombination without the effects of thymic and clonal selection, out-of-frame nonproductive sequences were analyzed. Using fastp trimming at Q25 and MiXCR clonotype assembly, TCRdb reanalyzed the public sequencing data and kept in-frame beta chains. Every distinct CDR3 protein forms one entry, paired with its most common genes and DNA. The V and J calls and clone size are TCRdb's, not the authors'. The table for this sample lists some 440,000 distinct CDR3 sequences; more than 20% of them were counted only once. Just under 3% of the sample goes to the ten largest clones.

All donors were healthy Caucasians. The twin cohort comprised three pairs of female monozygotic twins, all aged about 18 to 30 years. Positive isolation kits from Invitrogen were used to isolate CD4+ and CD8+ T cell populations. Taken from the germline V gene (reference sequence), the CDR1 and CDR2 loops are LGHDT and YNNKEL. The CDR3 goes from the cysteine to the phenylalanine over 13 residues. The only DNA kept is the CDR3, 39 bases in frame from the first base. The V and J ends are trimmed by 11 bases and 5 bases, leaving 15 bases between them. A word on this clonotype: Its antigen is not yet known. No clone much larger than this one lies a single base away; base qualities are absent.

These records were also assigned to another study, of T cells expressing NK-cell markers. As noted in the second study: Fewer than ten donors provided sorted CD3+CD56+NKG2C+, CD3+CD56+NKG2C- and CD3+CD56-NKG2C+ T-cell subsets, whose TCR beta-chain repertoires were profiled. Among the eight sequenced donors, only one was HCMV-seronegative, while the other seven were HCMV-seropositive. In several experiments an anti-gammadeltaTCR antibody was added to restrict sorting to alphabetaTCR-expressing T cells. In over 5 donors, the dominant CD3+CD56+NKG2C+ clonotypes were among the top 10 CD8+ clonotypes and accounted for about 1.0-7.0% of CD8+ T cells. Those dominant clonotypes were again the most abundant among CD3+CD56-NKG2C+ cells in a handful of donors, at roughly 25-60.1%. Whether the expanded NKG2C-expressing T cell clones were specific for HCMV antigens remained unclear. Randomly selected healthy volunteers, three men and five women, were used as the eight sequenced donors. HCMV serostatus was determined by detecting HCMV-specific IgG in serum with a commercial ELISA kit. MIGEC was used to demultiplex reads and group reads by UMI, and MiTCR was used to assemble and quantify clonotypes. To remove erroneous sequences, TCR cDNA sequences were retained only when supported by two or more reads. The tcR package was used for downstream repertoire analysis, and clonotypes were matched across fractions by CDR3 nucleotide sequence plus V segment. VDJmatch was used to annotate antigen specificity against VDJdb, with one amino acid substitution in CDR3 allowed.

The TCR was taken from a woman under 30 in good health. Source material: CD4+ T cells sorted from blood. This chain joins TRBV3-1 to TRBJ1-4; TRBD1 might be the D gene, on 6 matching bases. For the CDR3, the sequence is CACTGKGNEKLFF. The DNA is as follows: TGTGCCTGCACAGGGAAAGGGAATGAAAAACTGTTTTTT.